This T cell receptor beta chain comes out of a study of cytomegalovirus exposure and HLA in healthy donors. Regarding the study as a whole: In a later analysis, a missense DCLRE1C variant was linked to TCR beta V- and J-gene trimming. The authors reported that TCR beta sequences could predict HLA-A and HLA-B alleles. These predictions were accurate for most subjects in the first cohort.

The length of the CDR3 is 15 residues. Germline CDR1 reads SGHRS; CDR2 reads YFSETQ. V lost 0 bases, J lost 2 bases, and 12 bases lay in between. In the case of this clone: Its antigen remains unidentified.

The donors gave bone marrow, and they were healthy. The PCR employed 60 Vbeta primers together with 13 Jbeta primers. Some clones are missing from TCRdb's copy, which holds only in-frame ones; the method was immunoSEQ multiplex PCR. This sample contains about 160,000 clones. The chain employs TRBV5-1 and TRBJ2-7, with D unclear. This TCR derives from a woman aged 45-59 years in good health and CMV-seronegative. Material: PBMCs. The CDR3: CASSLGISQTYEQYF. In DNA, the CDR3 is TGCGCCAGCAGCTTGGGTATCAGTCAAACCTACGAGCAGTACTTC.